This TCR beta chain was sequenced for a study of early T cells in non-severe SARS-CoV-2 infection. Study information: Sequenced bulk RNA came from whole blood that was unsorted, and chains were unpaired.

Attachment of unique molecular identifiers to individual cDNA molecules was performed. TCRdb reanalysed the 5' RACE reads using MiXCR and keeps one entry per CDR3 protein. The data contain some 80,000 distinct CDR3 sequences, 5% of them singletons. Germline CDR1 reads DFQATT; CDR2 reads SNEGSKA (reference sequence). The junction had 7 bases not matched to a gene; V was cut back by 5 bases and J by 7 bases. There are 13 residues in the CDR3. The clonotype comes from an adult who was a healthcare worker with PCR-confirmed SARS-CoV-2 infection or an uninfected control (not recorded which). The input for sequencing was whole blood, taken at baseline. The V and J genes are TRBV20-1 and TRBJ1-4; the match to TRBD1 covers 7 bases. CDR3 sequence: CSAVYGTAEKLFF. The DNA for the CDR3 is TGCAGTGCTGTATACGGGACAGCTGAAAAACTGTTTTTT.